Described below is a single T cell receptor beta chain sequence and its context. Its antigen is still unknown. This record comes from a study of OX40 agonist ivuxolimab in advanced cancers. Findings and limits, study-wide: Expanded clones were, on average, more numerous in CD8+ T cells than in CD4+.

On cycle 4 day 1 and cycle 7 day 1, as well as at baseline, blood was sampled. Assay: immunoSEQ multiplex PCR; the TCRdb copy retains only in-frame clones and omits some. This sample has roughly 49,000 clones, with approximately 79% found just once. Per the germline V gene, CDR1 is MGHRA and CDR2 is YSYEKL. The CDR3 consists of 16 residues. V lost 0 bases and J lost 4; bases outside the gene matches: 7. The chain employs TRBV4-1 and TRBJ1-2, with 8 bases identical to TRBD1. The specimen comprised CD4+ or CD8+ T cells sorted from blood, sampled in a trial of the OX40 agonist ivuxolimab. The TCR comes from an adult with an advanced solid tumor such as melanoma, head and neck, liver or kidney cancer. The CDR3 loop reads CASSQEPWDRPYGYTF. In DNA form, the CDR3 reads TGCGCCAGCAGCCAAGAACCGTGGGACAGGCCCTATGGCTACACCTTC.